This TCR beta chain was observed in a study of cytomegalovirus exposure and HLA in healthy donors. Healthy bone marrow donors made up the donors. The PCR ran on 60 Vbeta and 13 Jbeta primers. TCRdb's copy holds only in-frame clones and misses some; the assay was immunoSEQ multiplex PCR. This repertoire includes around 150,000 clones. Trimming shortened V by 5 bases and J by 8 bases, and 21 bases separated the two germline ends. The germline V gene encodes CDR1 SGHTA and CDR2 FQGNSA. The CDR3 loop spans 15 amino acids. V and J are TRBV7-2 and TRBJ1-2; TRBD1 is a possible D gene (6 bases). The sequenced material came from PBMCs. The TCR was taken from a man in his forties or fifties in good health and CMV-seronegative. Here the CDR3 reads CASSQGETGPGGYTF. Written as DNA, the CDR3 is TGTGCCAGCAGCCAAGGGGAGACAGGTCCGGGGGGCTACACCTTC.